This entry describes one TCR beta chain. No antigen is known for it. Some second doses came at about 4 weeks and others at about 12 weeks; these were pooled. CDR1 is MDHEN, CDR2 SYDVKM, per germline. The ends were cut back, 4 bases at V and 4 bases at J, with 28 bases in the middle. The CDR3 loop spans 19 amino acids. These data belong to a study of T cell responses to AZD1222 COVID-19 vaccine. Overall study findings and caveats: Across the whole spike, CD4 TCRs peaked at regions 160-218 and 743-854. Within unmutated variant regions lay the reported targets of nearly half of spike-specific TCRs.

TCRdb's table, derived via immunoSEQ multiplex PCR, lists solely in-frame clones and lacks some. Among approximately 110,000 clones listed, approximately 85% were seen once. The sample here was peripheral blood, taken 28 days after the second AZD1222 dose. The chain carries TRBV28 and TRBJ2-5; D tentatively reads TRBD1 or TRBD2 (5 bases each). This clonotype originated in an adult who received the AZD1222 COVID-19 vaccine. This CDR3 is CASSSNSVQEIIRGETQYF. In nucleotides, the CDR3 is TGTGCCAGCAGTTCCAACTCAGTACAGGAAATCATACGGGGAGAGACCCAGTACTTC. Combining the CDR3 with reference TRBV28 and TRBJ2-5 gives the whole variable domain DVKVTQSSRYLVKRTGEKVFLECVQDMDHENMFWYRQDPGLGLRLIYFSYDVKMKEKGDIPEGYSVSREKKERFSLILESASTNQTSMYLCASSSNSVQEIIRGETQYFGPGTRLLVL.